The TCR beta chain under discussion was sequenced for a study of control samples from healthy donors and cancer patients. The CDR3 is 15 amino acids. Per the germline V gene, CDR1 is SNHLY and CDR2 is FYNNEI. The junction had 7 bases not matched to a gene; V was cut back by 8 bases and J by 2 bases. Profiling relied on immunoSEQ multiplex PCR, and the TCRdb table lists in-frame clones only, not all of them. The sample holds approximately 140,000 clones; 93% are singletons and the top ten take roughly 5.7%. The rearrangement uses TRBV2 and TRBJ2-5; 11 positions match TRBD2. Sequencing was done on a sample of blood. The sequence derives from a man younger than 30 in good health. This CDR3 is CASWSGLADQETQYF. DNA of the CDR3: TGTGCCAGCTGGTCGGGACTAGCGGATCAAGAGACCCAGTACTTC.